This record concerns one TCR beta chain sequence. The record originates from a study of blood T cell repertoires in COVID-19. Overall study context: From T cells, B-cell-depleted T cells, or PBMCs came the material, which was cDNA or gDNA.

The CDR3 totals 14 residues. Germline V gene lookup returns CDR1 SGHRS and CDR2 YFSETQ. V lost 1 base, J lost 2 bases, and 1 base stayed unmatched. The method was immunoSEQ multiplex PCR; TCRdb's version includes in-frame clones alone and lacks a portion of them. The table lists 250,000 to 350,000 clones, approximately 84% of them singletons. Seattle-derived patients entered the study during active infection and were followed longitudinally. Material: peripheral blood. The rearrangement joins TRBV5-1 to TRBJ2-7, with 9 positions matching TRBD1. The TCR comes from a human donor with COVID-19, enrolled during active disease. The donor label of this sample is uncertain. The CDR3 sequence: CASSLRTGAYEQYF. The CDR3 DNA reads TGCGCCAGCAGCTTGAGGACAGGGGCCTACGAGCAGTACTTC.